This T cell receptor (beta chain) came from a study of lymphopenia after photon versus proton radiotherapy. Study conclusions and caveats: Proton therapy kept repertoires fairly stable, unlike photons, which gained effector/memory cells. Post-nadir diversity loss with photons came from oligoclonal expansion, particularly CD8+ Temra cells. In patients who died, overall survival fell as post-nadir TCR diversity dropped more.

In the case of this clone: Its specificity is unknown.

The CDR3 loop spans 15 amino acids. The V segment lost 5 bases and the J segment 1 base; nucleotides outside the gene matches: 4. The germline gives CDR1 WSHSY, CDR2 SAAADI. Profiling relied on immunoSEQ multiplex PCR, and the TCRdb table lists in-frame clones only, not all of them. This table holds tens of thousands of clones, 65% to 85% found once. The rearrangement joins TRBV10-2 to TRBJ2-2, with TRBD2 identical over 7 bases. The TCR was taken from a man aged 60 to 69 with pancreatic cancer. Sequenced material: peripheral blood, taken from a patient treated with proton-based radiotherapy. This CDR3 reads CASSPAGKNTGELFF. CDR3 coding DNA: TGCGCCAGCAGTCCAGCGGGGAAGAACACCGGGGAGCTGTTTTTT.